The 17 T cell receptor beta chains listed next were all sequenced from one sample in a study of blood T cell repertoires in COVID-19. TCRdb keeps only in-frame clones here, not all; method: immunoSEQ multiplex PCR. Of about 190,000 clones in the sample, roughly nine tenths are singletons; the top ten hold 1.1%. The sample taken for sequencing was peripheral blood. These receptors were obtained from a man younger than 45 with acute or convalescent COVID-19.

The chain links TRBV5-1 to TRBJ2-5; TRBD1 matches 7 bases. CDR1 SGHRS and CDR2 YFSETQ come from the germline V gene. Trimming removed 1 base from V and 3 bases from J; junction bases left unmatched: 3. The CDR3 is made up of 14 amino acids. This CDR3 reads CASSLLQGKETQYF. DNA of the CDR3: TGCGCCAGCAGCTTGCTACAGGGGAAAGAGACCCAGTACTTC.

The chain is built from TRBV7-6 and TRBJ2-7, with TRBD2 matching 9 bases. Trimming removed 5 bases from V and 2 bases from J; junction bases left unmatched: 7. The CDR3 has 15 amino acids. The V gene's germline CDR1 is SGHVS and CDR2 FNYEAQ. CDR3 residues: CASSPSSGGPYEQYF. The CDR3 DNA reads TGTGCCAGCAGCCCCAGTAGCGGGGGACCCTACGAGCAGTACTTC.

V gene TRBV7-8 combines with J gene TRBJ2-7; TRBD2 matches 9 bases. Germline loops: CDR1 SGHVS, CDR2 FQNEAQ. The CDR3 spans 17 residues. The V segment lost 3 bases and the J segment 0 bases; nucleotides outside the gene matches: 9. The CDR3 protein is CASSFEPGLAPSYEQYF. The CDR3 DNA follows: TGTGCCAGCAGCTTCGAGCCGGGACTAGCCCCCTCCTACGAGCAGTACTTC.

This chain connects TRBV28 to TRBJ1-5; D remains ambiguous. The CDR3 sequence is 12 residues long. V was shortened by 2 bases and J by 7 bases, with 6 bases between the two germline ends. Per germline, CDR1 MDHEN and CDR2 SYDVKM. The CDR3 loop is CASSLVSQPQHF. In DNA form, the CDR3 reads TGTGCCAGCAGTTTAGTCTCCCAGCCCCAGCATTTT.

V usage is TRBV5-6 and J usage is TRBJ1-2; D call uncertain. There are 15 residues in the CDR3. V was trimmed by 5 bases and J by 5 bases, leaving 19 bases between them. Germline CDR1 reads SGHDT; CDR2 reads YYEEEE. This chain's CDR3 is CASSSLVRVGYGYTF. The CDR3 DNA follows: TGTGCCAGCAGTTCCCTGGTCCGGGTAGGATATGGCTACACCTTC.

V usage is TRBV5-4 and J usage is TRBJ2-7; D gene ambiguous. The V gene's germline CDR1 is SGHNT and CDR2 YYREEE (reference sequence). Trimming shortened V by 3 bases and J by 6 bases, and 22 bases separated the two germline ends. This CDR3 has 16 residues. The CDR3 DNA reads as TGTGCCAGCAGCTATGGGCAGGCACTGGGTGTCGGCGAGCAGTACTTC. Translating gives CASSYGQALGVGEQYF. Variable domain in full (rest from reference TRBV5-4 and TRBJ2-7): ETGVTQSPTHLIKTRGQQVTLRCSSQSGHNTVSWYQQALGQGPQFIFQYYREEENGRGNFPPRFSGLQFPNYSSELNVNALELDDSALYLCASSYGQALGVGEQYFGPGTRLTVT.

J is TRBJ1-1 and V is TRBV28; 9 nucleotides agree with TRBD1. The CDR3 covers 18 residues. After removal of 2 bases from V and 1 base from J, the junction contained 11 bases not matched to a gene. In germline, CDR1 is MDHEN, CDR2 SYDVKM. Here the CDR3 reads CASSLRGTGKLRNTEAFF. The CDR3 coding sequence is TGTGCCAGCAGTTTAAGGGGGACAGGGAAGTTAAGGAACACTGAAGCTTTCTTT. The complete variable domain, with remaining parts taken from reference TRBV28 and TRBJ1-1, reads DVKVTQSSRYLVKRTGEKVFLECVQDMDHENMFWYRQDPGLGLRLIYFSYDVKMKEKGDIPEGYSVSREKKERFSLILESASTNQTSMYLCASSLRGTGKLRNTEAFFGQGTRLTVV.

V is TRBV4-1 and J is TRBJ1-1, with a tentative D call TRBD1 (5 bases). The CDR3 contains 14 residues. V was cut by 2 bases and J by 10 bases, with 17 bases left in between. Per germline, CDR1 MGHRA and CDR2 YSYEKL. CDR3 region: CASSQNAIDSLAFF. Here the CDR3 DNA reads TGCGCCAGCAGCCAAAATGCTATCGACAGTTTAGCTTTCTTT.

CDR3 in DNA: TGTGCCAGCAGCGTAGGTGGACTAGCACGAGATACGCAGTATTTT. Translated, it gives CASSVGGLARDTQYF. The chain carries TRBV9 and TRBJ2-3; 8 nucleotides match TRBD2. Germline V gene sequence: CDR1 SGDLS, CDR2 YYNGEE. This CDR3 is 15 amino acids long. V lost 0 bases, J lost 5 bases, and 5 bases stayed unmatched.

The V gene is TRBV5-1, the J gene TRBJ2-1; 10 nucleotides line up with TRBD2. The CDR3 is 15 residues long. Per germline, CDR1 SGHRS and CDR2 YFSETQ. With 3 bases clipped from V and 2 bases from J, the junction kept 2 bases outside the gene matches. CDR3 protein: CASSSLAGAYNEQFF. In nucleotides, the CDR3 is TGCGCCAGCAGCTCTCTAGCGGGAGCCTACAATGAGCAGTTCTTC.

V is TRBV5-4 and J is TRBJ2-3; 11 nucleotides agree with TRBD1. V shed 3 bases, J shed 4 bases, and the junction held 7 bases outside the gene matches. The CDR3 spans 16 residues. CDR1 and CDR2 (germline): SGHNT, YYREEE (reference sequence). The CDR3: CASSSPRTGGSDTQYF. DNA of the CDR3: TGTGCCAGCAGCTCCCCTCGGACAGGGGGCTCAGATACGCAGTATTTT.

J is TRBJ2-1 and V is TRBV24-1; no firm D call. Trimming left V 3 bases short and J 4 bases short, with 15 bases between. CDR1 and CDR2 (germline): KGHDR, SFDVKD. The CDR3 is made up of 16 amino acids. The CDR3 is CATSDAPRAWYNEQFF. The CDR3 DNA follows: TGTGCCACCAGTGATGCCCCTAGAGCGTGGTACAATGAGCAGTTCTTC.

The gene calls are TRBV5-4 and TRBJ1-4; 10 bases map to TRBD1. CDR3 length equals 16 residues. Trimming removed 0 bases from V and 7 bases from J; junction bases left unmatched: 6. The germline CDR1 and CDR2 sequences are SGHNT and YYREEE (reference sequence). The CDR3 loop reads CASSLGTGTGVEKLFF. DNA for the CDR3: TGTGCCAGCAGCTTGGGTACCGGGACAGGGGTTGAAAAACTGTTTTTT.

The chain combines TRBV9 with TRBJ2-5; 7 bases align to TRBD1. The CDR3 length is 14 residues. Trimming removed 3 bases from V and 2 bases from J; junction bases left unmatched: 4. Germline V gene data show CDR1 as SGDLS and CDR2 as YYNGEE. The CDR3 protein is CASSAGTAQETQYF. DNA of the CDR3: TGTGCCAGCAGCGCCGGGACAGCTCAAGAGACCCAGTACTTC. Supplemented by reference TRBV9 and TRBJ2-5, the full variable domain reads DSGVTQTPKHLITATGQRVTLRCSPRSGDLSVYWYQQSLDQGLQFLIQYYNGEERAKGNILERFSAQQFPDLHSELNLSSLELGDSALYFCASSAGTAQETQYFGPGTRLLVL.

This clone occurred a few times. The genes are TRBV5-6 and TRBJ1-1; 9 bases match TRBD1. Germline V lookup: CDR1 SGHDT, CDR2 YYEEEE. The CDR3 consists of 12 residues. The ends lost 5 bases at V and 10 bases at J; junction bases unmatched: 6. CDR3 sequence (DNA): TGTGCCAGCAGTCGGGACAGGGTGGGAGCTTTCTTT. This encodes CASSRDRVGAFF.

The J gene is TRBJ1-2, the V gene TRBV19; tentative D call: TRBD1 (5 bases). Germline loops: CDR1 LNHDA, CDR2 SQIVND (reference sequence). Deletions cut 8 bases from V and 7 bases from J, with 23 bases between. The CDR3 consists of 15 residues. Here the CDR3 reads CASQIPGQTRFGYTF. CDR3 sequence (DNA): TGTGCCAGTCAGATCCCAGGACAAACCCGTTTTGGCTACACCTTC.

The CDR3 DNA reads TGTGCCAGCAGCTTAACCGGGGACTCGCGGTATGGCTACACCTTC. This gives the protein CASSLTGDSRYGYTF. This sequence joins TRBV7-3 and TRBJ1-2; weak D call: TRBD1 (5 bases). The V gene's germline CDR1 is SGHTA and CDR2 FQGTGA. Trimming left V 0 bases short and J 5 bases short, with 13 bases between. This CDR3 is built from 15 residues. Variable domain in full (rest from reference TRBV7-3 and TRBJ1-2): GAGVSQTPSNKVTEKGKYVELRCDPISGHTALYWYRQSLGQGPEFLIYFQGTGAADDSGLPNDRFFAVRPEGSVSTLKIQRTERGDSAVYLCASSLTGDSRYGYTFGSGTRLTVV.